The 11 T cell receptor beta chains below come from one sample, sequenced in a study of blood T cell repertoires in COVID-19. Assay: immunoSEQ multiplex PCR; the TCRdb copy retains only in-frame clones and omits some. In the table there are about 440,000 clones, 70% to 90% of which are singletons. The sample consisted of PBMCs or T cells enriched from blood (not recorded which). These receptor sequences come from a woman aged 18 to 35 with acute COVID-19.

The J gene is TRBJ2-1, the V gene TRBV7-2; D gene unclear. Germline assignment: CDR1 SGHTA and CDR2 FQGNSA. The CDR3 extends over 15 amino acids. The V gene lost 5 bases and the J gene lost 2 bases, with 13 bases spanning the gap. The CDR3: CASSRVPETYNEQFF. The DNA for the CDR3 is TGTGCCAGCAGCAGAGTACCCGAAACCTACAATGAGCAGTTCTTC.

The chain couples TRBV6-5 to TRBJ1-1; D remains ambiguous. The germline CDR1 and CDR2 sequences are MNHEY and SVGAGI. The CDR3 is 14 residues long. V was cut by 0 bases and J by 7 bases, with 12 bases left in between. The CDR3 DNA is TGTGCCAGCAGTTACTCGAGGAAGGTGATTGAAGCTTTCTTT. This encodes CASSYSRKVIEAFF.

This clone was recorded only once. CDR3 nucleotides: TGTGCCAGCTCAAATCGACAGGACCGTGGAAACACCATATATTTT. Encoded protein: CASSNRQDRGNTIYF. This sequence joins TRBV18 and TRBJ1-3, with D tentatively TRBD1 (6 bases). The CDR3 spans 15 residues. The V end lost 5 bases, the J end lost 3 bases, and 14 bases lay between the germline ends. Per germline, CDR1 KGHSH and CDR2 LQKENI.

This rearrangement joins TRBV7-2 to TRBJ2-1, with TRBD2 matching 11 bases. Germline assignment: CDR1 SGHTA and CDR2 FQGNSA. V shed 3 bases and J 14 bases; nucleotides not matched to a gene: 6. This CDR3 has 13 amino acids. CDR3 protein: CASSLGSGGAKFF. The CDR3, as DNA: TGTGCCAGCAGCTTGGGTAGCGGGGGGGCTAAGTTCTTC.

This rearrangement joins TRBV14 to TRBJ2-3; D not certain. V was trimmed by 7 bases and J by 1 base, leaving 6 bases between them. The germline CDR1 and CDR2 sequences are SGHDN and FVKESK. The CDR3 runs 12 residues. The CDR3 DNA is TGTGCCAGCAACGGAGGCACAGATACGCAGTATTTT. Residues: CASNGGTDTQYF. Full variable domain (missing parts from reference TRBV14 and TRBJ2-3): EAGVTQFPSHSVIEKGQTVTLRCDPISGHDNLYWYRRVMGKEIKFLLHFVKESKQDESGMPNNRFLAERTGGTYSTLKVQPAELEDSGVYFCASNGGTDTQYFGPGTRLTVL.

The J gene is TRBJ2-3, the V gene TRBV7-9, with TRBD1 identical over 9 bases. Germline CDR1 SEHNR, CDR2 FQNEAQ (reference sequence). The CDR3 spans 16 residues. J lost 4 bases, V lost 6 bases, and 11 bases had no gene match. This CDR3 is CASRSRPGQGADTQYF. The CDR3 nucleotides read TGTGCCAGCAGATCGAGACCGGGACAGGGCGCAGATACGCAGTATTTT.

V and J are TRBV4-3 and TRBJ2-7, with a possible D match to TRBD2 (7 bases). The germline V and J ends were trimmed by 0 bases and 5 bases, with 14 bases remaining between them. This CDR3 comprises 15 residues. Germline-derived CDR1 and CDR2 are LGHNA and YSLEER. The CDR3 region has the DNA TGCGCCAGCAGCCAAGATGGGGAGGGGGGGAACGAGCAGTACTTC. Translation: CASSQDGEGGNEQYF.

The chain employs TRBV7-6 and TRBJ2-7, with TRBD2 matching 12 bases. Germline V gene lookup returns CDR1 SGHVS and CDR2 FNYEAQ. Unmatched junction bases numbered 5, after V lost 1 base and J lost 1 base. The CDR3 spans 17 residues. The CDR3 coding sequence is TGTGCCAGCAGCTTAGTCCCTAGCGGGAGGGAGTCCTACGAGCAGTACTTC. Translation gives CASSLVPSGRESYEQYF.

The gene calls are TRBV11-2 and TRBJ2-2; 9 nucleotides align to TRBD2. CDR3 length: 17 residues. Looked up from germline, CDR1 is SGHAT and CDR2 is FQNNGV. The junction had 9 bases not matched to a gene; V was cut back by 1 base and J by 6 bases. Here the CDR3 DNA reads TGTGCCAGCAGCTTAGTTGCGGGGGGGCCTTTCTCCGGGGAGCTGTTTTTT. Translating it yields CASSLVAGGPFSGELFF.

The chain employs TRBV24-1 and TRBJ2-3, with D possibly being TRBD2 (6 bases). V was trimmed by 6 bases and J by 0 bases, leaving 9 bases between them. The CDR3 extends over 14 amino acids. Per the germline V gene, CDR1 is KGHDR and CDR2 is SFDVKD. The DNA for the CDR3 is TGTGCCACCAGTAGGCGGGACAGCACAGATACGCAGTATTTT. Translating gives CATSRRDSTDTQYF.

In DNA, the CDR3 is TGTGCCAGCTCACCAGCCCAGGGTGCCTCCTACGAGCAGTACTTC. It codes for CASSPAQGASYEQYF. The rearrangement links TRBV18 to TRBJ2-7; D might be TRBD1 (5 bases). The CDR3 has 15 amino acids. The V end was cut by 2 bases, the J end by 0 bases, with 11 bases between. Germline V gives CDR1 KGHSH, CDR2 LQKENI.